The present TCR beta chain was sequenced within a study of control samples from healthy donors and cancer patients. A word on this clone: Other DNA sequences in this sample translate to the same CDR3.

The protocol was immunoSEQ multiplex PCR, while the TCRdb copy is restricted to in-frame clones and leaves out a portion. The sample lists fewer than 100,000 clones; about 88% were seen once. Sequenced input: blood. The clonotype comes from a woman aged 45-65 years in good health.

The CDR3 nucleotides read TGTGCCAGCTCACTAACAGGGGGCGGCAATCAGCCCCAGCATTTT. Its translation: CASSLTGGGNQPQHF. The chain employs TRBV18 and TRBJ1-5; 9 nucleotides agree with TRBD1. The junction had 3 bases not matched to a gene; V was cut back by 4 bases and J by 2 bases. CDR1 is KGHSH and CDR2 is LQKENI in the germline V gene. There are 15 residues in the CDR3. The full variable domain, in which reference TRBV18 and TRBJ1-5 provide the parts outside the CDR3, is NAGVMQNPRHLVRRRGQEARLRCSPMKGHSHVYWYRQLPEEGLKFMVYLQKENIIDESGMPKERFSAEFPKEGPSILRIQQVVRGDSAAYFCASSLTGGGNQPQHFGDGTRLSIL.